These 21 T cell receptor beta chains were sequenced from one sample in a study of PD-1 blockade in classical Hodgkin lymphoma. Clones were read by immunoSEQ multiplex PCR, and TCRdb kept only the in-frame ones, dropping some. Among nearly 55,000 clones listed, approximately 81% were seen once. Every patient was affected by relapse after autologous stem cell transplantation, while exposure to brentuximab vedotin was not uniform. Sequenced here: peripheral blood mononuclear cells (PBMCs), sampled at baseline. These receptors originate from a human donor with classical Hodgkin lymphoma.

The rearrangement links TRBV4-3 to TRBJ1-4; 7 bases agree with TRBD1. The ends lost 1 base at V and 7 bases at J; junction bases unmatched: 9. Germline V lookup: CDR1 LGHNA, CDR2 YSLEER. This CDR3 is 16 amino acids long. The CDR3 protein is CASSQGSEGAREKLFF. CDR3 nucleotides: TGCGCCAGCAGCCAAGGTAGCGAGGGGGCGCGTGAAAAACTGTTTTTT.

Details on this clone: Other nucleotide sequences in the sample specify the same CDR3. The rearrangement links TRBV7-9 to TRBJ2-3; TRBD2 is a possible D gene (6 bases). V gave up 5 bases and J gave up 0 bases, with 12 bases separating them. This CDR3 comprises 15 residues. Germline V gene sequence: CDR1 SEHNR, CDR2 FQNEAQ (reference sequence). CDR3 DNA sequence: TGTGCCAGCAGCCCCCCGGGGGTCAGCACAGATACGCAGTATTTT. This sequence encodes CASSPPGVSTDTQYF.

The rearrangement joins TRBV4-3 to TRBJ1-2; tentatively, D is TRBD1 (6 bases). The CDR3 covers 16 residues. The germline gives CDR1 LGHNA, CDR2 YSLEER. Trimming removed 5 bases at V and 2 bases at J, with 18 bases between. The CDR3: CASSILEGGKNYGYTF. The CDR3, as DNA: TGCGCCAGCAGCATTCTGGAAGGGGGGAAGAACTATGGCTACACCTTC.

In its sample, this clone was seen a few times. This sequence joins TRBV4-3 and TRBJ1-1, with D uncertain. CDR1 is LGHNA, CDR2 YSLEER, per germline. The CDR3 covers 16 residues. V dropped 0 bases and J dropped 1 base, with 12 bases sitting between them. This CDR3 is CASSQDRAAPNTEAFF. For the CDR3, the DNA is TGCGCCAGCAGCCAAGATCGGGCCGCTCCGAACACTGAAGCTTTCTTT.

The gene calls are TRBV7-6 and TRBJ1-1, with TRBD1 identical over 9 bases. V shed 2 bases and J 4 bases; nucleotides not matched to a gene: 11. CDR1 SGHVS and CDR2 FNYEAQ come from the germline V gene. The CDR3 totals 17 residues. The CDR3 sequence: CASSLFTDRGSPTEAFF. The DNA of the CDR3 is TGTGCCAGCAGCTTATTTACAGACAGGGGGTCCCCCACTGAAGCTTTCTTT.

CDR3 bases: TGTGCCAGCAGCTATACAGGGTACTATGGCTACACCTTC. This translates into CASSYTGYYGYTF. V is TRBV7-6 and J is TRBJ1-2; D might be TRBD1 (6 bases). V gave up 4 bases and J gave up 3 bases, with 9 bases separating them. The CDR3 spans 13 residues. Per the germline V gene, CDR1 is SGHVS and CDR2 is FNYEAQ. The full variable domain, in which reference TRBV7-6 and TRBJ1-2 provide the parts outside the CDR3, is GAGVSQSPRYKVTKRGQDVALRCDPISGHVSLYWYRQALGQGPEFLTYFNYEAQQDKSGLPNDRFSAERPEGSISTLTIQRTEQRDSAMYRCASSYTGYYGYTFGSGTRLTVV.

The CDR3 protein is CASSRGLQETQYF. The CDR3 region has the DNA TGTGCCAGCAGCAGGGGTCTCCAAGAGACCCAGTACTTC. The chain carries TRBV9 and TRBJ2-5; possibly TRBD1 for D (5 bases). Germline lookup yields CDR1 SGDLS and CDR2 YYNGEE. V shed 4 bases and J shed 1 base, with 8 bases lying between them. CDR3 length: 13 amino acids.

J is TRBJ2-7 and V is TRBV15; D possibly corresponds to TRBD1 (5 bases). V lost 5 bases and J 6 bases, leaving 11 bases between the germline ends. The CDR3 is 12 residues long. The V gene's germline CDR1 is LNHNV and CDR2 YYDKDF (reference sequence). The CDR3 sequence is CATSEQGFEQYV. The CDR3 region has the DNA TGTGCCACCAGCGAGCAGGGTTTCGAGCAGTACGTC.

The chain is built from TRBV7-3 and TRBJ2-5; D gene uncertain. With 5 bases removed from V and 4 bases from J, the gap between germline ends came to 17 bases. The germline gives CDR1 SGHTA, CDR2 FQGTGA. This CDR3 is 15 amino acids long. In nucleotides, the CDR3 is TGTGCCAGCAGCCCCTCCCCGACAAGCCCAGAGACCCAGTACTTC. As protein: CASSPSPTSPETQYF.

The chain couples TRBV7-8 to TRBJ2-1, with 11 bases matching TRBD1. J gave up 7 bases and V 3 bases, and 8 bases lay outside the gene matches. The CDR3 totals 16 residues. In germline, CDR1 is SGHVS, CDR2 FQNEAQ. CDR3 nucleotide sequence: TGTGCCAGCAGCTTCTTCGGGACAGGGGGTCTGAATGAGCAGTTCTTC. Residues: CASSFFGTGGLNEQFF.

V is TRBV29-1 and J is TRBJ2-7, with 7 bases fitting TRBD1. Germline V gene sequence: CDR1 SQVTM, CDR2 ANQGSEA. V shed 6 bases, J shed 3 bases, and the junction held 8 bases outside the gene matches. The CDR3 sequence is 13 residues long. In nucleotides, the CDR3 is TGCAGCGTCAAGGGACAGCGGAACTACGAGCAGTACTTC. Residues: CSVKGQRNYEQYF.

V usage is TRBV7-2 and J usage is TRBJ2-1; D is perhaps TRBD1 (5 bases). Germline values: CDR1 SGHTA, CDR2 FQGNSA. This CDR3 region has 17 residues. The V end was cut by 2 bases, the J end by 0 bases, with 14 bases between. The CDR3 loop is CASSLSRVLSSYNEQFF. The DNA of the CDR3 is TGTGCCAGCAGCTTATCCAGGGTCCTCAGCTCCTACAATGAGCAGTTCTTC.

The V call is TRBV9, the J call TRBJ2-1, with a tentative D call TRBD2 (5 bases). Trimming left V 1 base short and J 8 bases short, with 16 bases between. Germline V lookup: CDR1 SGDLS, CDR2 YYNGEE. The CDR3 covers 15 residues. The CDR3 DNA reads TGTGCCAGCAGCGTACCCCCGACGGGGTTTGATGAGCAGTTCTTC. This encodes CASSVPPTGFDEQFF.

V and J are TRBV15 and TRBJ2-1; no definite D call. The CDR3 runs to 15 residues. Germline CDR1 LNHNV, CDR2 YYDKDF (reference sequence). V was clipped by 1 base and J by 7 bases, with 14 bases between them. In nucleotides, the CDR3 is TGTGCCACCAGCAGAGCGGCAGCCGGTTGGAATGAGCAGTTCTTC. Translation: CATSRAAAGWNEQFF.

The chain recombines TRBV5-1 with TRBJ2-1, with TRBD2 matching 11 bases. J gave up 6 bases and V 3 bases, and 8 bases lay outside the gene matches. Germline CDR1 SGHRS, CDR2 YFSETQ. The CDR3 is made up of 16 amino acids. The CDR3 loop is CASSSDSGRAGNEQFF. The CDR3 region has the DNA TGCGCCAGCAGCTCAGATAGCGGGAGGGCAGGCAATGAGCAGTTCTTC.

This clone was counted between two and nine times. The V gene is TRBV29-1, the J gene TRBJ1-3; D gene unclear. This CDR3 has 13 amino acids. The germline V gene encodes CDR1 SQVTM and CDR2 ANQGSEA. The germline V and J ends were trimmed by 5 bases and 0 bases, with 8 bases remaining between them. The CDR3 protein is CSVLASSGNTIYF. The CDR3 DNA reads as TGCAGCGTTCTAGCCTCCTCTGGAAACACCATATATTTT.

This clone was found once. V and J are TRBV5-6 and TRBJ2-3; 11 nucleotides line up with TRBD1. Germline V lookup: CDR1 SGHDT, CDR2 YYEEEE. V dropped 1 base and J dropped 2; count of bases not matched to a gene: 9. CDR3 length: 18 amino acids. CDR3 amino acids: CASSLRGQGETYTDTQYF. CDR3 nucleotide sequence: TGTGCCAGCAGCTTGAGGGGACAGGGGGAGACTTACACAGATACGCAGTATTTT.

V gene TRBV5-1 combines with J gene TRBJ2-1; TRBD2 matches at 9 bases. The CDR3 contains 16 residues. The V gene's germline CDR1 is SGHRS and CDR2 YFSETQ. The junction had 6 bases not matched to a gene; V was cut back by 3 bases and J by 2 bases. CDR3 loop: CASSSNLAGAYNEQFF. As DNA, the CDR3 is TGCGCCAGCAGCTCGAACTTAGCGGGGGCCTACAATGAGCAGTTCTTC.

The V and J genes are TRBV19 and TRBJ1-2; no clear D gene. This CDR3 is built from 13 residues. Germline values: CDR1 LNHDA, CDR2 SQIVND (reference sequence). Trimming took off 2 bases at V and 8 bases at J, with 12 bases between the two ends. In DNA, the CDR3 is TGTGCCAGTAGTATAATCGGGGAGGGAGGCTACACCTTC. This sequence encodes CASSIIGEGGYTF.

The J gene is TRBJ2-7, the V gene TRBV4-2, with TRBD1 identical over 9 bases. V was pared by 0 bases and J by 2 bases, with 2 bases of the junction left unmatched. Germline V gene lookup returns CDR1 LGHNA and CDR2 YNFKEQ. This CDR3 has 15 amino acids. The CDR3 nucleotides read TGTGCCAGCAGCCAAGAGGGGACAGGGCCCTACGAGCAGTACTTC. This sequence encodes CASSQEGTGPYEQYF.

Only a few counts were recorded for this clone. V gene TRBV6-5 combines with J gene TRBJ2-3; TRBD1 agrees at 8 bases. Unmatched junction bases numbered 4, after V lost 6 bases and J lost 11 bases. CDR3 length: 11 residues. CDR1 and CDR2 (germline): MNHEY, SVGAGI. CDR3 DNA: TGTGCCAGCAGGCAGGGGGCGCAGCAGTATTTT. Its translation is CASRQGAQQYF.